This record looks at one T cell receptor (beta chain) sequence and its context. The antigen remains unidentified. Germline values: CDR1 LNHDA, CDR2 SQIVND (reference sequence). Trimming at V came to 3 bases and at J to 3 bases, leaving 4 bases not matched to a gene. The CDR3 runs 15 residues. Time point: 20-29 weeks after completion of therapy. This sample was included in a study of T cell therapy after organ transplantation. Background on the study: Patients received up to 6 T cell doses every 2 weeks.

TCRdb's table, derived via immunoSEQ multiplex PCR, lists solely in-frame clones and lacks some. This table holds roughly 1,000 clones, roughly 60% found once. This sequence joins TRBV19 and TRBJ2-3; 9 nucleotides match TRBD2. Material: CD8+ T cells from blood, obtained after autologous CMV-specific T cell therapy. This clonotype originated in a human patient who had received a solid organ transplant and had CMV disease. The graft donor may have contributed some T cells. CDR3 protein: CASSIQRGETDTQYF. In DNA, the CDR3 is TGTGCCAGTAGTATCCAGCGGGGGGAAACAGATACGCAGTATTTT. The variable domain in full, with the rest retrieved from reference TRBV19 and TRBJ2-3, is DGGITQSPKYLFRKEGQNVTLSCEQNLNHDAMYWYRQDPGQGLRLIYYSQIVNDFQKGDIAEGYSVSREKKESFPLTVTSAQKNPTAFYLCASSIQRGETDTQYFGPGTRLTVL.